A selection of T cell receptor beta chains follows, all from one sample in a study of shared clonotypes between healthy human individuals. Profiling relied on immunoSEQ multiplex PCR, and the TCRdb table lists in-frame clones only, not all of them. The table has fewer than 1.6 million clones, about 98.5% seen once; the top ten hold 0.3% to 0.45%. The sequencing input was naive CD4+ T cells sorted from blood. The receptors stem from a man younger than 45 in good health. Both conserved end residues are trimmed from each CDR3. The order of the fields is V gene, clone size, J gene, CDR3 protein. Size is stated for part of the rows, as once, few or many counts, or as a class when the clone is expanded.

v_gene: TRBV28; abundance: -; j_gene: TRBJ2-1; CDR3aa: ASSFSGTGGDEQF
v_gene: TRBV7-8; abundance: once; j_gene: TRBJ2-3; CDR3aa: ASSSRTGTTDTQY
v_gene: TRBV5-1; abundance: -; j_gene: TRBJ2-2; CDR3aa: ASSLGTSGNTGELF
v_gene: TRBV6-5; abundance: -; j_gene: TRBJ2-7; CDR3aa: ASNYVGATYEQY
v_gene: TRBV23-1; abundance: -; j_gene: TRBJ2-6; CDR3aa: ASSLPGQGPGYD
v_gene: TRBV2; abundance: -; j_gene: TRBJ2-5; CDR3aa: ASSERAKETQY
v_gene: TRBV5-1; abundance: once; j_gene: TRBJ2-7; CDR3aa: ASSPQGFYEQY
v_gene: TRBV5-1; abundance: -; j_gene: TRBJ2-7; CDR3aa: ASSLGGYEQY
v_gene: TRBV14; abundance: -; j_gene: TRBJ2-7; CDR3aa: ASSRGRGLIRSSYEQY
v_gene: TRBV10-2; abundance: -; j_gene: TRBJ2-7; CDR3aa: ASSDWRGSGISYEQY
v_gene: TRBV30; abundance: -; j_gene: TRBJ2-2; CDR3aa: AWTQGGGGTGELF
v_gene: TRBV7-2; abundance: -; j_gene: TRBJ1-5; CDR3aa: ASSLPGQGARGNQPQH
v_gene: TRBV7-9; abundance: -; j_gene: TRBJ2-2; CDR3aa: ASSLAQGPFTGELF
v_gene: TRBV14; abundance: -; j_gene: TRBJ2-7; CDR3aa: ASSQDVVRLYEQY
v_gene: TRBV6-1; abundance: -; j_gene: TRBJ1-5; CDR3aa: ASNGGHNQPQH
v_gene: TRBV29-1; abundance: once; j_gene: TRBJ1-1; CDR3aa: SVEGKRDSAPAF
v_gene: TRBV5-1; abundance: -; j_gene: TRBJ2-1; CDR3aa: ASSKGRVNEQF
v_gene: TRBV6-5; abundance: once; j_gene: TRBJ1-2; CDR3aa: ASSYSSGGYGYT
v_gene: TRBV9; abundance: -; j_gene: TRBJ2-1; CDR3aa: ASSPTRGRDTNEQF
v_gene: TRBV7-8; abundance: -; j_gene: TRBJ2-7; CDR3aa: ASSAGTSSSEQY
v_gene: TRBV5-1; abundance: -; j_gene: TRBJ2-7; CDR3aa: ASSATTGNPYEQY
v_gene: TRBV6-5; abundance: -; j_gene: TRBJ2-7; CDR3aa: ASSRDGREQY
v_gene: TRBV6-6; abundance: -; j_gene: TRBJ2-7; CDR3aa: ASRGRGRTLYEQY
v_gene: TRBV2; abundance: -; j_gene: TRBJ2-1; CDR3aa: ASTLGLVNGEQF
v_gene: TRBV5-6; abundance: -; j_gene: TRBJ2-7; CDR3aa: ASSLYSGTGNYEQY
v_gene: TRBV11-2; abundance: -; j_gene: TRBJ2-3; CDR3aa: ASSLGVRTDTQY
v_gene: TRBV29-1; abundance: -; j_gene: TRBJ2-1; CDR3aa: SVRRPVSEQF
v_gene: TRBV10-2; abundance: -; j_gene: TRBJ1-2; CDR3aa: ASSEARDYGYT
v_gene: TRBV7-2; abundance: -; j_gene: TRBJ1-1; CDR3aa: ASSLALNTEAF
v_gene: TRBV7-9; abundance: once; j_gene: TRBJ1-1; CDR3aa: ASRPPTEPKNTEAF
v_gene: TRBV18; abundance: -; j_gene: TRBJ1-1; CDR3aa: ASSQVHTEAF
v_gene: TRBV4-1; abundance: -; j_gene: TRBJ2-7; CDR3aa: ASSRGLAYEQY
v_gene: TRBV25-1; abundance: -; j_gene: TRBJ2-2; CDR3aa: ASSRQGSTGELF
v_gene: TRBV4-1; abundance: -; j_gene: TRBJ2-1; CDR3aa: ASSQVTGGGYNEQF
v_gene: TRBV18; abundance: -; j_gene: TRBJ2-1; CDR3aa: ASSPLSVGTYNEQF
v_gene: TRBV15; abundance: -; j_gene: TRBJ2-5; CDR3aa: ATSLDRQETQY
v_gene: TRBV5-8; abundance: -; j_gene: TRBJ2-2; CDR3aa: ASSLRTGVNTGELF
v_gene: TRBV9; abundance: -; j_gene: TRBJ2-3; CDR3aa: ASSTGTSGSTDTQY
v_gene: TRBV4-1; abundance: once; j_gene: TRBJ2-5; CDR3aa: ASSQEQRRGETQY
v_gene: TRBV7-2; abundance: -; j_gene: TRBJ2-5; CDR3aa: ASSLFRGLQETQY
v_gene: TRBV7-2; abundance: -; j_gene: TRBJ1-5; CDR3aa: ASSLGGSSNQPQH